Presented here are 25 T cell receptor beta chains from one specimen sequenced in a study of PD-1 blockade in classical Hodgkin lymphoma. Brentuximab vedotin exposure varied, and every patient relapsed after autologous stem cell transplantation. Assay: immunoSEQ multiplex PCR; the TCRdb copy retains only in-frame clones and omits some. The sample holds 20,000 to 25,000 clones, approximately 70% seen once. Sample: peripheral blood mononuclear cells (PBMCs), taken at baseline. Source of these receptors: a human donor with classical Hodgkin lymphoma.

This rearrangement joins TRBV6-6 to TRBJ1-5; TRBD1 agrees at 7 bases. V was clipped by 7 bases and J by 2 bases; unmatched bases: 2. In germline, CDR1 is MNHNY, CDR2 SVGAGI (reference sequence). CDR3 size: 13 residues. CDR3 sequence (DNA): TGTGCCAGCAAAGGGACAGGCAATCAGCCCCAGCATTTT. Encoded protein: CASKGTGNQPQHF.

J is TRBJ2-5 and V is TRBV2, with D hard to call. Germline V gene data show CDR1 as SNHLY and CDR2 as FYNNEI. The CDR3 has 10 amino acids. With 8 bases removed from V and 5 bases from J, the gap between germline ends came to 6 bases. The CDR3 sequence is CASGWETQYF. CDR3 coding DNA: TGTGCCAGCGGGTGGGAGACCCAGTACTTC.

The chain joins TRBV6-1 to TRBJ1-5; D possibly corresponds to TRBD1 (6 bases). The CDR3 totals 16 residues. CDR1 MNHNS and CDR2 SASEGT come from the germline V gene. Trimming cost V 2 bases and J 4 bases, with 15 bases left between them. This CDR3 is CASSERVRGSNQPQHF. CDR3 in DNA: TGTGCCAGCAGTGAAAGGGTCAGGGGCTCAAATCAGCCCCAGCATTTT.

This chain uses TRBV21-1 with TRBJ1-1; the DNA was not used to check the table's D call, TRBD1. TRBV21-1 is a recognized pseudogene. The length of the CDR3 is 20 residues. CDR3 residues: CASSGPGTDRGKPMNTEAFF. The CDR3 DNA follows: TGTGCCAGCAGCGGCCCCGGGACGGACAGGGGGAAACCCATGAACACTGAAGCTTTCTTT.

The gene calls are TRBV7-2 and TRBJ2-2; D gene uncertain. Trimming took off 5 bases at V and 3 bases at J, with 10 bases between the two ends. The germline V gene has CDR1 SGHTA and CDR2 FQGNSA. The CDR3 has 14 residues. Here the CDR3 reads CASSPRLDTGELFF. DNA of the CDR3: TGTGCCAGCAGCCCCCGGTTGGACACCGGGGAGCTGTTTTTT.

The CDR3 region has the DNA TGTGCCAGCAGCCCCGTTAGCGGGAAGACAGATACGCAGTATTTT. Protein: CASSPVSGKTDTQYF. V and J are TRBV7-9 and TRBJ2-3; 8 nucleotides agree with TRBD2. The CDR3 is 15 residues long. With V trimmed by 5 bases and J by 3 bases, 7 bases remained unmatched. Germline V gene sequence: CDR1 SEHNR, CDR2 FQNEAQ (reference sequence).

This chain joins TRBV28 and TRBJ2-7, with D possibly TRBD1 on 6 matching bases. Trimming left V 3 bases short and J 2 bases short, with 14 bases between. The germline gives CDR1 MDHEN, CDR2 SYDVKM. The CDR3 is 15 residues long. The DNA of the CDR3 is TGTGCCAGCAGTTTGTACAGGGAACCTACCTACGAGCAGTACTTC. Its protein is CASSLYREPTYEQYF. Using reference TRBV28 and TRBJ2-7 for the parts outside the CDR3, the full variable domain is DVKVTQSSRYLVKRTGEKVFLECVQDMDHENMFWYRQDPGLGLRLIYFSYDVKMKEKGDIPEGYSVSREKKERFSLILESASTNQTSMYLCASSLYREPTYEQYFGPGTRLTVT.

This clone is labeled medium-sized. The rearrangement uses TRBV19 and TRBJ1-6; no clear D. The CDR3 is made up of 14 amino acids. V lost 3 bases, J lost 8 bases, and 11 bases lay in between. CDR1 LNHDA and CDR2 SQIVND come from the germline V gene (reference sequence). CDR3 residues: CASSMVFRHSPLHF. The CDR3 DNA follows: TGTGCCAGTAGTATGGTCTTTCGGCATTCACCCCTCCACTTT.

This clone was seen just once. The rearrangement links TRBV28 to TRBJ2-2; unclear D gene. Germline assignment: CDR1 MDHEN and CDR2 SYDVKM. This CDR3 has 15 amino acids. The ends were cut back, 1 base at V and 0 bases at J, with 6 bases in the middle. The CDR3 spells CASSLSRPNTGELFF. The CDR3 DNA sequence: TGTGCCAGCAGTTTATCCCGCCCGAACACCGGGGAGCTGTTTTTT. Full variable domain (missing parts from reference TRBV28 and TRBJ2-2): DVKVTQSSRYLVKRTGEKVFLECVQDMDHENMFWYRQDPGLGLRLIYFSYDVKMKEKGDIPEGYSVSREKKERFSLILESASTNQTSMYLCASSLSRPNTGELFFGEGSRLTVL.

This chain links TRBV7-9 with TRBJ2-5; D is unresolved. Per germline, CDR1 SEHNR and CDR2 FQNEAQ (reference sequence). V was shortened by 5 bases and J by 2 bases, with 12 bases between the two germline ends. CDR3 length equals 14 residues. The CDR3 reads CASSHWTVQETQYF. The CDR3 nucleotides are TGTGCCAGCAGCCACTGGACGGTACAAGAGACCCAGTACTTC.

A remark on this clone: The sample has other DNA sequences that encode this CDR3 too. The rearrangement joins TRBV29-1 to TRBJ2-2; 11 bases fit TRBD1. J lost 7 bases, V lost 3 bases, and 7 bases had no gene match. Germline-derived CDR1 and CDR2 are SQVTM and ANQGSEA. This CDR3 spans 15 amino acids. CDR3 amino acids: CSVERTGGADGELFF. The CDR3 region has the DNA TGCAGCGTTGAGAGGACAGGGGGCGCTGACGGGGAGCTGTTTTTT.

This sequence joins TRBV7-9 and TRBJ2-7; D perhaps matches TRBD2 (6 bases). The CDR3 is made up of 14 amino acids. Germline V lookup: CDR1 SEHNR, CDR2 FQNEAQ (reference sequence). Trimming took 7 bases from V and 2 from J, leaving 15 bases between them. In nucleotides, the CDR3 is TGTGCCAGCAACCCGGCGGGGTGGCCCTACGAGCAGTACTTC. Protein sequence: CASNPAGWPYEQYF.

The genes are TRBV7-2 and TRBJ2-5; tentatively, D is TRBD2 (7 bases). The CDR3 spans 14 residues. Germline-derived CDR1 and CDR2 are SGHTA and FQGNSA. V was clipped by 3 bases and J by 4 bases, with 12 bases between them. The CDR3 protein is CASSLGGAGETQYF. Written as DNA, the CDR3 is TGTGCCAGCAGCTTGGGGGGGGCCGGAGAGACCCAGTACTTC.

This CDR3 reads CASSLAASPRNEKLFF. DNA for the CDR3: TGCGCCAGCAGCTTAGCCGCTTCACCGAGAAATGAAAAACTGTTTTTT. The gene calls are TRBV4-3 and TRBJ1-4; D not certain. Germline CDR1 is LGHNA and CDR2 is YSLEER. The CDR3 is 16 amino acids. Between the trimmed V and J ends, which lost 5 bases and 5 bases, there was a span of 18 bases.

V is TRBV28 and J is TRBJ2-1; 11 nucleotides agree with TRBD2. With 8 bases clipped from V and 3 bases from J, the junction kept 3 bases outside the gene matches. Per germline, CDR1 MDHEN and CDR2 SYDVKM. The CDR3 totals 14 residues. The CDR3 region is CASVTSGSYNEQFF. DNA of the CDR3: TGTGCCAGCGTCACTAGCGGGAGCTACAATGAGCAGTTCTTC.

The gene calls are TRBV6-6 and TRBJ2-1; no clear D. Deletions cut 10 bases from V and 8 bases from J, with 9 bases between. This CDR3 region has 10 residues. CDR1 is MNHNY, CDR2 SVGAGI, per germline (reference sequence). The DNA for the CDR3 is TGTGCCACCTACGGCTATGAGCAGTTCTTC. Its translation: CATYGYEQFF.

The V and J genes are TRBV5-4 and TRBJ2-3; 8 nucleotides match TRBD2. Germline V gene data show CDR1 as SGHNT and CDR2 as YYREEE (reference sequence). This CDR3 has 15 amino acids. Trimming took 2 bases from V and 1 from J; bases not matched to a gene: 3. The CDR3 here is CASSFDGGGTDTQYF. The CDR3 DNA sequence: TGTGCCAGCAGCTTTGACGGGGGGGGCACAGATACGCAGTATTTT.

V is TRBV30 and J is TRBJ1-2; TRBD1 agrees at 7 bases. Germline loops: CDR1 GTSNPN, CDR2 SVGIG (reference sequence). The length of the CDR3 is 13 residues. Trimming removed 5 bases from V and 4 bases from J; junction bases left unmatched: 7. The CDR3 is CAWDRESVYGYTF. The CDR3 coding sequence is TGTGCCTGGGACAGGGAGTCGGTCTATGGCTACACCTTC.

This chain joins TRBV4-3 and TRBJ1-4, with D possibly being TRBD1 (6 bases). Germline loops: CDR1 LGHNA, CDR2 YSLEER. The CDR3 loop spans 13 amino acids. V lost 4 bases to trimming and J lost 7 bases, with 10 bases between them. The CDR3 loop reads CASSRGAAEKLFF. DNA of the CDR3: TGCGCCAGCAGCCGGGGGGCGGCTGAAAAACTGTTTTTT.

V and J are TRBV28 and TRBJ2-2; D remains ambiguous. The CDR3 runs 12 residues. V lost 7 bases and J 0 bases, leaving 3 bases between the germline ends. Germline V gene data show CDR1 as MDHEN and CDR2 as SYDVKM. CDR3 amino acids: CASIPNTGELFF. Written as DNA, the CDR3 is TGTGCCAGCATTCCGAACACCGGGGAGCTGTTTTTT.

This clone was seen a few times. The CDR3 here is CSAPQETQYF. Here the CDR3 DNA reads TGCAGTGCTCCACAAGAGACCCAGTACTTC. This sequence joins TRBV20-1 and TRBJ2-5; D gene unclear. The CDR3 length is 10 residues. CDR1 DFQATT and CDR2 SNEGSKA come from the germline V gene (reference sequence). The germline V and J ends were trimmed by 5 bases and 2 bases, with 3 bases remaining between them.

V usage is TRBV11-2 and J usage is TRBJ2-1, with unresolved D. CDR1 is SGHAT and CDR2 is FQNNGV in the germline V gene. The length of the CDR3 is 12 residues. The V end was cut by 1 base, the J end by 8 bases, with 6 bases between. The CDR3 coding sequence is TGTGCCAGCAGCTTAGGGATCCATGAGCAGTTCTTC. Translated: CASSLGIHEQFF.

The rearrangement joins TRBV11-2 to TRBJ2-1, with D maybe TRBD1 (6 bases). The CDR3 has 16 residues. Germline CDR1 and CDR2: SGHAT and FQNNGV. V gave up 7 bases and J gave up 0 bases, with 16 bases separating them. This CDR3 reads CASTPTGQSSYNEQFF. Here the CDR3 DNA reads TGTGCCAGCACCCCAACTGGACAGAGCTCCTACAATGAGCAGTTCTTC. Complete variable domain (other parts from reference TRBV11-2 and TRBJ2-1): EAGVAQSPRYKIIEKRQSVAFWCNPISGHATLYWYQQILGQGPKLLIQFQNNGVVDDSQLPKDRFSAERLKGVDSTLKIQPAKLEDSAVYLCASTPTGQSSYNEQFFGPGTRLTVL.

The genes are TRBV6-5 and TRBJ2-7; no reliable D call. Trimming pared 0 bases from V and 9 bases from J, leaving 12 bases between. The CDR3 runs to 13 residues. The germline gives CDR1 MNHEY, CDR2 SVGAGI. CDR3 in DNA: TGTGCCAGCAGTTACTCCGGAACCCCCGGGCAGTACTTC. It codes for CASSYSGTPGQYF.

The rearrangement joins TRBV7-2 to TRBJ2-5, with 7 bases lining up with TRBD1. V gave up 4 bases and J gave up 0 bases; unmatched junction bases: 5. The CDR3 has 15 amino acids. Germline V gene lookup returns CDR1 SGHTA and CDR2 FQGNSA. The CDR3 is CASSSYRGYQETQYF. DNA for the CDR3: TGTGCCAGCAGCTCGTACAGGGGTTACCAAGAGACCCAGTACTTC. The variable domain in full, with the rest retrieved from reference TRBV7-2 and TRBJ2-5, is GAGVSQSPSNKVTEKGKDVELRCDPISGHTALYWYRQSLGQGLEFLIYFQGNSAPDKSGLPSDRFSAERTGGSVSTLTIQRTQQEDSAVYLCASSSYRGYQETQYFGPGTRLLVL.